This is a list of T cell receptor beta chains from one sample in a study of spatial heterogeneity in lung cancer. A single record per CDR3 protein comes from TCRdb applying MiXCR to the 5' RACE reads. The sample holds just over 3,500 distinct CDR3 sequences; about 8.7% are singletons and the top ten take around 15%. Sequencing used lung tumor tissue, obtained at surgery. The receptors stem from a male donor with early-stage non-small cell lung cancer. Both conserved end residues are part of each CDR3. D genes are given only for firm matches. Clone size is given for some rows only: seen once, a few or many times, or a class if the clone is expanded.

V: TRBV5-4
D: TRBD1
size: medium-sized
length: 14
J: TRBJ2-7
DNA: TGTGCCAGCAGCTGGACAGGGCCCCGAGACGAGCAGTACTTC
CDR3: CASSWTGPRDEQYF

V: TRBV6-5
D: TRBD1
size: many
length: 13
J: TRBJ2-2
DNA: TGTGCCAGCAGCCGACAGGGGGCCGGGGAGCTGTTTTTT
CDR3: CASSRQGAGELFF

V: TRBV6-2/TRBV6-3
D: .
size: many
length: 13
J: TRBJ2-7
DNA: TGTGCCAGCAGTTGGACTTACCGCTACGAGCAGTACTTC
CDR3: CASSWTYRYEQYF

V: TRBV9
D: TRBD1
size: many
length: 15
J: TRBJ1-5
DNA: TGTGCCAGCACTTCCGGGACAGGGGTTGGTCAGCCCCAGCATTTT
CDR3: CASTSGTGVGQPQHF

V: TRBV29-1
D: .
size: medium-sized
length: 11
J: TRBJ1-1
DNA: TGCAGCGTTGAGGGGAACACTGAAGCTTTCTTT
CDR3: CSVEGNTEAFF

V: TRBV30
D: .
size: medium-sized
length: 13
J: TRBJ2-5
DNA: TGTGCCTTCGCCGGCGGGCGGGGAGAGACCCAGTACTTC
CDR3: CAFAGGRGETQYF

V: TRBV10-3
D: .
size: medium-sized
length: 14
J: TRBJ2-3
DNA: TGTGCCATCAGTGAGTCGTCGGACGCAGATACGCAGTATTTT
CDR3: CAISESSDADTQYF

V: TRBV6-5
D: .
size: medium-sized
length: 13
J: TRBJ2-7
DNA: TGTGCCAGCAGCCCCGCCGTTACCTACGAGCAGTACTTC
CDR3: CASSPAVTYEQYF

V: TRBV29-1
D: .
size: many
length: 12
J: TRBJ1-1
DNA: TGCAGCGTCACTGGACCGAACACTGAAGCTTTCTTT
CDR3: CSVTGPNTEAFF

V: TRBV5-1
D: .
size: medium-sized
length: 14
J: TRBJ1-2
DNA: TGCGCCAGCAGCCGGGACCGATCGAACTATGGCTACACCTTC
CDR3: CASSRDRSNYGYTF

V: TRBV5-4
D: TRBD1
size: medium-sized
length: 15
J: TRBJ2-2
DNA: TGTGCCAGCAGCGCAAGGGACAGCTACACCGGGGAGCTGTTTTTT
CDR3: CASSARDSYTGELFF

V: TRBV5-1
D: TRBD2
size: medium-sized
length: 17
J: TRBJ2-3
DNA: TGCGCCAGCAGCTCTTCACGGGAGGGATATAGCACAGATACGCAGTATTTT
CDR3: CASSSSREGYSTDTQYF

V: TRBV4-2
D: .
size: medium-sized
length: 15
J: TRBJ2-5
DNA: TGTGCCAGCAGCCAAGATTCCCGGGGGCAAGAGACCCAGTACTTC
CDR3: CASSQDSRGQETQYF

V: TRBV5-1
D: TRBD1
size: medium-sized
length: 14
J: TRBJ1-1
DNA: TGCGCCAGCAGCTCCAGGGGGCGGGACACTGAAGCTTTCTTT
CDR3: CASSSRGRDTEAFF

V: TRBV28
D: TRBD1
size: medium-sized
length: 15
J: TRBJ2-3
DNA: TGTGCCGGCGCGGCTGGACAGGGTGGCACAGATACGCAGTATTTT
CDR3: CAGAAGQGGTDTQYF

V: TRBV2
D: .
size: medium-sized
length: 15
J: TRBJ2-2
DNA: TGTGCCAGCAGTGAAATCGGGGGCCTCTCCGGGGAGCTGTTTTTT
CDR3: CASSEIGGLSGELFF

V: TRBV7-6
D: TRBD2
size: medium-sized
length: 16
J: TRBJ2-3
DNA: TGTGCCAGCAGCTTAGTAACTAGCGGGAGGACAGATACGCAGTATTTT
CDR3: CASSLVTSGRTDTQYF

V: TRBV15
D: .
size: many
length: 14
J: TRBJ2-5
DNA: TGTGCCACCAGCAGAGGTTTGGAGCAAGAGACCCAGTACTTC
CDR3: CATSRGLEQETQYF

V: TRBV11-1
D: TRBD2
size: medium-sized
length: 15
J: TRBJ2-3
DNA: TGTGCCAGCAGCTCAAGAAGCGGGGGAGGAGATACGCAGTATTTT
CDR3: CASSSRSGGGDTQYF

V: TRBV7-2
D: TRBD1
size: many
length: 14
J: TRBJ2-7
DNA: TGTGCCAGCAGCCCCGACAGGGACAAATCCGAGCAGTACTTC
CDR3: CASSPDRDKSEQYF

V: TRBV10-3
D: .
size: medium-sized
length: 13
J: TRBJ2-1
DNA: TGTGCCATCAGCTCCCGGGGCGAGGATGAGCAGTTCTTC
CDR3: CAISSRGEDEQFF

V: TRBV25-1
D: .
size: few
length: 15
J: TRBJ2-1
DNA: TGTGCCAGCAGTGAAGGAGGCAGCTATACGAATGAGCAGTTCTTC
CDR3: CASSEGGSYTNEQFF

V: TRBV4-1
D: .
size: large
length: 15
J: TRBJ2-3
DNA: TGCGCCAGCAGCCTCCAGTGGTATGGTGCAGATACGCAGTATTTT
CDR3: CASSLQWYGADTQYF

V: TRBV3-2
D: .
size: medium-sized
length: 16
J: TRBJ2-7
DNA: TGTGCCAGCAGCCAAGATGGGACTAGCGGATCCTACGAGCAGTACTTC
CDR3: CASSQDGTSGSYEQYF

V: TRBV9
D: TRBD2
size: .
length: 17
J: TRBJ2-3
DNA: TGTGCCAGCAGCGTAGAAAAGCGGGAGTATGGCACAGATACGCAGTATTTT
CDR3: CASSVEKREYGTDTQYF

V: TRBV5-1
D: TRBD1
size: medium-sized
length: 16
J: TRBJ1-2
DNA: TGCGCCAGCAGCAGTTCCGGGACAGCCGATAACTATGGCTACACCTTC
CDR3: CASSSSGTADNYGYTF

V: TRBV7-2
D: .
size: few
length: 14
J: TRBJ2-1
DNA: TGTGCCAGCAGCTTAGCCCTTAACTACAATGAGCAGTTCTTC
CDR3: CASSLALNYNEQFF

V: TRBV7-2
D: .
size: few
length: 14
J: TRBJ1-5
DNA: TGTGCCAGCAGCTTTACCGACAGAAATCAGCCCCAGCATTTT
CDR3: CASSFTDRNQPQHF

V: TRBV4-1
D: .
size: .
length: 15
J: TRBJ2-7
DNA: TGCGCCAGCAGCCAGGATTCCCAGGGAGTGAGCGAGCAGTACTTC
CDR3: CASSQDSQGVSEQYF

V: TRBV5-1
D: .
size: medium-sized
length: 13
J: TRBJ2-2
DNA: TGCGCCAGCAGCTGGGAGGAAACCGGGGAGCTGTTTTTT
CDR3: CASSWEETGELFF

V: TRBV5-1
D: .
size: medium-sized
length: 12
J: TRBJ2-7
DNA: TGCGCCAGCAGCTTACCGTCCTACGAGCAGTACTTC
CDR3: CASSLPSYEQYF

V: TRBV6-2/TRBV6-3
D: TRBD2
size: medium-sized
length: 13
J: TRBJ2-1
DNA: TGTGCCAGCAGTTACACACTAGCGGGTGAGCAGTTCTTC
CDR3: CASSYTLAGEQFF

V: TRBV29-1
D: .
size: .
length: 11
J: TRBJ2-3
DNA: TGCAGCGTTGGGACTGCAGATACGCAGTATTTT
CDR3: CSVGTADTQYF

V: TRBV6-2/TRBV6-3
D: TRBD1
size: medium-sized
length: 12
J: TRBJ1-2
DNA: TGTGCCAGCAGCGGGACAGGGAACCGCTACACCTTC
CDR3: CASSGTGNRYTF

V: TRBV5-5
D: .
size: medium-sized
length: 13
J: TRBJ2-7
DNA: TGTGCCAGCAGCCAGGGACCTTCGGGCGAGCAGTACTTC
CDR3: CASSQGPSGEQYF

V: TRBV10-3
D: .
size: medium-sized
length: 11
J: TRBJ1-1
DNA: TGTGCCATCTCGATGAACACTGAAGCTTTCTTT
CDR3: CAISMNTEAFF

V: TRBV29-1
D: .
size: many
length: 13
J: TRBJ1-4
DNA: TGCAGCGTTGAAGAAGGGCGGGATGAAAAACTGTTTTTT
CDR3: CSVEEGRDEKLFF

V: TRBV24-1
D: TRBD1
size: medium-sized
length: 13
J: TRBJ2-2
DNA: TGTGCCACCCGGGACAGGGGGACCGGGGAGCTGTTTTTT
CDR3: CATRDRGTGELFF

V: TRBV5-1
D: .
size: few
length: 13
J: TRBJ2-7
DNA: TGCGCCAGCAGCATCGGGACCACTTACGAGCAGTACTTC
CDR3: CASSIGTTYEQYF

V: TRBV12-3/TRBV12-4
D: TRBD2
size: medium-sized
length: 15
J: TRBJ2-3
DNA: TGTGCCAGCAGCCGTCTCGGGGGGGCGACAGATACGCAGTATTTT
CDR3: CASSRLGGATDTQYF

V: TRBV6-2/TRBV6-3
D: .
size: medium-sized
length: 14
J: TRBJ1-1
DNA: TGTGCCAGCAGTTATAACGGCGGGGGCACTGAAGCTTTCTTT
CDR3: CASSYNGGGTEAFF

V: TRBV18
D: .
size: medium-sized
length: 13
J: TRBJ1-1
DNA: TGTGCCAGCGGGGGGACCCCCAAGGGTGAAGCTTTCTTT
CDR3: CASGGTPKGEAFF

V: TRBV29-1
D: .
size: medium-sized
length: 13
J: TRBJ2-3
DNA: TGCAGCGTTGGAGGCTGGAGAACAGATACGCAGTATTTT
CDR3: CSVGGWRTDTQYF

V: TRBV5-1
D: .
size: medium-sized
length: 13
J: TRBJ2-5
DNA: TGCGCCAGCAGCTGGGACTCGCGGGAGACCCAGTACTTC
CDR3: CASSWDSRETQYF

V: TRBV4-3
D: .
size: large
length: 14
J: TRBJ1-1
DNA: TGCGCCAGCAGCCAGGGAGGGGGGGGAGTAGAAGCTTTCTTT
CDR3: CASSQGGGGVEAFF

V: TRBV6-4
D: .
size: .
length: 13
J: TRBJ1-6
DNA: TGTGCCAGCAGTGAACGGGACAATTCACCCCTCCACTTT
CDR3: CASSERDNSPLHF